The 12 T cell receptor beta chains in this list originate from one sample, sequenced in a study of blood T cell repertoires in COVID-19. TCRdb's copy holds only in-frame clones and misses some; the assay was immunoSEQ multiplex PCR. Altogether around 230,000 clones are present, nearly 90% being singletons, with the ten largest covering roughly 4%. Sample: PBMCs or T cells enriched from blood (not recorded which). These receptors all stem from a young woman with acute COVID-19.

J is TRBJ1-4 and V is TRBV30; D not certain. The CDR3 runs to 13 residues. V was clipped by 4 bases and J by 3 bases, with 9 bases between them. Germline V gene data show CDR1 as GTSNPN and CDR2 as SVGIG (reference sequence). The CDR3, as DNA: TGTGCCTGGATGGGCAGTTCTAATGAAAAACTGTTTTTT. It is translated as CAWMGSSNEKLFF.

The rearrangement links TRBV7-2 to TRBJ1-5; the match to TRBD1 covers 7 bases. This CDR3 has 16 amino acids. The trim removed 1 base at V and 2 bases at J, leaving 5 bases unmatched. Germline CDR1 is SGHTA and CDR2 is FQGNSA. The CDR3 sequence: CASSLVYRGGNQPQHF. The CDR3 DNA follows: TGTGCCAGCAGCTTAGTCTACAGGGGTGGCAATCAGCCCCAGCATTTT.

The gene calls are TRBV30 and TRBJ1-2; D call uncertain. CDR1 GTSNPN and CDR2 SVGIG come from the germline V gene (reference sequence). The CDR3 is made up of 11 amino acids. The ends were cut back, 1 base at V and 6 bases at J, with 6 bases in the middle. The CDR3 here is CAWSGWHGYTF. CDR3 coding DNA: TGTGCCTGGAGTGGGTGGCATGGCTACACCTTC.

This clone has only one observation. V gene TRBV24-1 combines with J gene TRBJ1-2, with 10 bases fitting TRBD1. V was pared by 5 bases and J by 6 bases, with 8 bases of the junction left unmatched. CDR1 and CDR2 (germline): KGHDR, SFDVKD. This CDR3 has 15 residues. CDR3 region: CATSGPGQGKNGYTF. Written as DNA, the CDR3 is TGTGCCACCAGTGGTCCGGGACAGGGGAAAAATGGCTACACCTTC.

The rearrangement uses TRBV6-1 and TRBJ1-1; no reliable D call. This CDR3 region has 13 residues. Germline lookup yields CDR1 MNHNS and CDR2 SASEGT. Between the trimmed V and J ends, which lost 2 bases and 4 bases, there was a span of 8 bases. The CDR3 coding sequence is TGTGCCAGCAGTGAAAAGGGAGGCACTGAAGCTTTCTTT. Amino acid sequence: CASSEKGGTEAFF.

The gene calls are TRBV27 and TRBJ2-1; TRBD1 agrees at 9 bases. The CDR3 extends over 15 amino acids. Germline values: CDR1 MNHEY, CDR2 SMNVEV (reference sequence). V trimming: 6 bases; J trimming: 8 bases; junction bases outside the gene matches: 11. The CDR3 protein is CASSNRGLSVDEQFF. DNA for the CDR3: TGTGCCAGCAGCAACAGGGGGCTCTCTGTAGATGAGCAGTTCTTC.

The chain couples TRBV9 to TRBJ1-6; no clear D. The V gene's germline CDR1 is SGDLS and CDR2 YYNGEE. V lost 0 bases to trimming and J lost 7 bases, with 11 bases between them. The CDR3 runs 15 residues. CDR3 in DNA: TGTGCCAGCAGCGTAGCCCACAGCCTAAATTCACCCCTCCACTTT. This encodes CASSVAHSLNSPLHF.

In its sample, this clone was seen a few times. This chain links TRBV4-1 with TRBJ2-7; no definite D call. V dropped 1 base and J dropped 6 bases, with 7 bases sitting between them. Germline V lookup: CDR1 MGHRA, CDR2 YSYEKL. The CDR3 sequence is 12 residues long. The CDR3 protein is CASSQGGPEQYF. The CDR3 nucleotides are TGCGCCAGCAGCCAAGGTGGGCCCGAGCAGTACTTC.

The V and J genes are TRBV5-8 and TRBJ2-3; 8 bases are a match to TRBD1. The CDR3 has 14 residues. Trimming at V came to 5 bases and at J to 1 base, leaving 3 bases not matched to a gene. Germline CDR1 is SGHTS and CDR2 is YDEGEE. The CDR3 bases are TGTGCCAGCAGGGACAGGGTCGGCACAGATACGCAGTATTTT. It encodes CASRDRVGTDTQYF.

The DNA for the CDR3 is TGTGCCAGCAGCCCTACGGGATATAATGAAAAACTGTTTTTT. It specifies CASSPTGYNEKLFF. This rearrangement joins TRBV7-6 to TRBJ1-4; D is unresolved. The CDR3 spans 14 residues. Per the germline V gene, CDR1 is SGHVS and CDR2 is FNYEAQ. V lost 5 bases to trimming and J lost 4 bases, with 11 bases between them.

The chain joins TRBV10-2 to TRBJ2-3, with 8 positions matching TRBD1. The V segment lost 2 bases and the J segment 2 bases; nucleotides outside the gene matches: 3. Germline assignment: CDR1 WSHSY and CDR2 SAAADI. This CDR3 comprises 15 residues. The CDR3 DNA sequence: TGCGCCAGCAGTGAGCCAGGGGGCATCACAGATACGCAGTATTTT. Encoded protein: CASSEPGGITDTQYF.

V is TRBV15 and J is TRBJ2-4, with D unresolved. The CDR3 length is 14 residues. V lost 4 bases and J 0 bases, leaving 7 bases between the germline ends. Germline assignment: CDR1 LNHNV and CDR2 YYDKDF (reference sequence). This CDR3 reads CATSTHLAKNIQYF. For the CDR3, the DNA is TGTGCCACCAGCACACACCTAGCCAAAAACATTCAGTACTTC.